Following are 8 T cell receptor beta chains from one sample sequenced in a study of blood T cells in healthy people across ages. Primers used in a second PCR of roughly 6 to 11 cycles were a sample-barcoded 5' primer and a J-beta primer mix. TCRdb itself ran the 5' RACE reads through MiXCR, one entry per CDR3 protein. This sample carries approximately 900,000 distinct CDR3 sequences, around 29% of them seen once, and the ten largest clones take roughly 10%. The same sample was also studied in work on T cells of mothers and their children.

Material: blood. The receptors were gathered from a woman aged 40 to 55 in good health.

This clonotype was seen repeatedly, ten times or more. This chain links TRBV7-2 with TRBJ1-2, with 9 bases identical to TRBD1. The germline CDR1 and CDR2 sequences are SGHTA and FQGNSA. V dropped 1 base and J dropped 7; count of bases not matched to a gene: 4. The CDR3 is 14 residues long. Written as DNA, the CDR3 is TGTGCCAGCAGCTTAGTCGGACAGGGGTCTGGCTACACCTTC. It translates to CASSLVGQGSGYTF.

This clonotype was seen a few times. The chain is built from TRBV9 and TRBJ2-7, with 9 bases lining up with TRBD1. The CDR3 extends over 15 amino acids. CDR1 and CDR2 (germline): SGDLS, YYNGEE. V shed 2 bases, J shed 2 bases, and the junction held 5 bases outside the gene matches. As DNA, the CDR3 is TGTGCCAGCAGCGTTACAGGGGGCCACACCTACGAGCAGTACTTC. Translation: CASSVTGGHTYEQYF.

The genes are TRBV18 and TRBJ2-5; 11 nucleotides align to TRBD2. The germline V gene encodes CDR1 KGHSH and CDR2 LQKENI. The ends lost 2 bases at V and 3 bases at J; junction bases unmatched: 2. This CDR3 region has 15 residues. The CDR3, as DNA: TGTGCCAGCTCACCAGGGACTAGCGGCAAAGAGACCCAGTACTTC. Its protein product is CASSPGTSGKETQYF.

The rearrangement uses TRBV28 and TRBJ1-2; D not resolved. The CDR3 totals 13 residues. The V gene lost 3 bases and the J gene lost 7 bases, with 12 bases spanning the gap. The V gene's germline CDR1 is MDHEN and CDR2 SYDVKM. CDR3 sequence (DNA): TGTGCCAGCAGTTTCCCCAGAGCGAGTGGCTACACCTTC. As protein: CASSFPRASGYTF.

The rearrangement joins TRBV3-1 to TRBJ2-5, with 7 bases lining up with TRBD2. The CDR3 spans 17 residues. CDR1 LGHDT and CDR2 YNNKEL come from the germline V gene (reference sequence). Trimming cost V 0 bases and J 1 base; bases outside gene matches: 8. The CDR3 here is CASSQDEVAGAQETQYF. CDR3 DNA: TGTGCCAGCAGCCAAGATGAGGTAGCGGGCGCCCAAGAGACCCAGTACTTC.

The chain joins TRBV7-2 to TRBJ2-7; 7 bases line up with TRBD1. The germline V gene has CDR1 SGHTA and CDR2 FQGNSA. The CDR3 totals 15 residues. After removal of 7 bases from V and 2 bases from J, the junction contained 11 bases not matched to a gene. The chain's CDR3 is CASTDFIQGPYEQYF. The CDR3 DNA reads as TGTGCCAGCACCGACTTTATACAGGGGCCCTACGAGCAGTACTTC.

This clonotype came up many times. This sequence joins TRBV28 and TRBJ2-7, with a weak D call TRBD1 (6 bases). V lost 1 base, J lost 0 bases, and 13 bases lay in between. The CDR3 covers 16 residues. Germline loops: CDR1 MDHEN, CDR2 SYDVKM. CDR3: CASSLLVVRGSYEQYF. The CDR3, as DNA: TGTGCCAGCAGTTTATTGGTGGTCAGGGGCTCCTACGAGCAGTACTTC. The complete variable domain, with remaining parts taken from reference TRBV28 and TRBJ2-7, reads DVKVTQSSRYLVKRTGEKVFLECVQDMDHENMFWYRQDPGLGLRLIYFSYDVKMKEKGDIPEGYSVSREKKERFSLILESASTNQTSMYLCASSLLVVRGSYEQYFGPGTRLTVT.

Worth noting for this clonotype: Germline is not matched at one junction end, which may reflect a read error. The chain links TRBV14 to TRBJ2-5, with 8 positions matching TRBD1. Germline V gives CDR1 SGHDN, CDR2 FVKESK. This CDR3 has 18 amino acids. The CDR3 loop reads CASNQDFIGRGLGETQYF. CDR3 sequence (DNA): TGTGCCAGCAACCAAGATTTTATCGGCAGGGGGCTGGGAGAGACCCAGTACTTC.